This T cell receptor (beta chain) was recovered during a study of radiotherapy plus CTLA-4 blockade in lung cancer. Of note for this clone: Its target is not known.

Study-wide results and limits: Blood-borne expansion of tumor-derived TCR clones followed radiotherapy plus ipilimumab.

The germline V gene has CDR1 DFQATT and CDR2 SNEGSKA (reference sequence). This CDR3 region has 11 residues. The ends were cut back, 4 bases at V and 3 bases at J, with 6 bases in the middle. Profiling relied on immunoSEQ multiplex PCR, and the TCRdb table lists in-frame clones only, not all of them. The repertoire includes 90,000 to 100,000 clones, 65% to 80% of them detected once, and approximately 3% sits in the top ten. The V and J genes are TRBV20-1 and TRBJ2-5, with D possibly matching TRBD1 (5 bases). The specimen was peripheral blood, collected from a patient treated with radiotherapy plus ipilimumab. The sequence was collected from a human donor with non-small cell lung cancer who had a partial response to radiotherapy plus ipilimumab. Some clones in this sample may be carry-over from other donors' samples. The CDR3 DNA is TGCAGTGCTACCAGGGAAGAGACCCAGTACTTC. Translation: CSATREETQYF.